A selection of T cell receptor beta chains follows, all from one sample in a study of blood T cell repertoires in COVID-19. Profiled with immunoSEQ multiplex PCR; TCRdb holds only in-frame clones, not every one. The sample holds 200,000 or so clones, 80% to 90% seen once. Input material: peripheral blood. These receptors were collected from a man aged 30 to 39 with COVID-19, enrolled during active disease. The conserved cysteine and the conserved F or W are not part of the CDR3 here.

j_call v_call cdr3_aa
TRBJ1-6 TRBV12-3/TRBV12-4 ASRTGGSPLH
TRBJ1-1 TRBV11-2 ASRRIGQTIEAF
TRBJ1-1 TRBV6-5 ASSTGTEAF
TRBJ2-4 TRBV7-2 ASSLWFGNGAKNIQY
TRBJ2-1 TRBV6-1 ASSEVGQGFDEQF
TRBJ2-7 TRBV5-6 ASSSWGTGGLHEQY
TRBJ2-5 TRBV6-2/TRBV6-3 ASSPPTSGAETQY
TRBJ2-7 TRBV19 ASSISADSSYEQY
TRBJ2-2 TRBV12-3/TRBV12-4 ASSFDIGELF
TRBJ1-3 TRBV7-3 ASSLGRGNTIY